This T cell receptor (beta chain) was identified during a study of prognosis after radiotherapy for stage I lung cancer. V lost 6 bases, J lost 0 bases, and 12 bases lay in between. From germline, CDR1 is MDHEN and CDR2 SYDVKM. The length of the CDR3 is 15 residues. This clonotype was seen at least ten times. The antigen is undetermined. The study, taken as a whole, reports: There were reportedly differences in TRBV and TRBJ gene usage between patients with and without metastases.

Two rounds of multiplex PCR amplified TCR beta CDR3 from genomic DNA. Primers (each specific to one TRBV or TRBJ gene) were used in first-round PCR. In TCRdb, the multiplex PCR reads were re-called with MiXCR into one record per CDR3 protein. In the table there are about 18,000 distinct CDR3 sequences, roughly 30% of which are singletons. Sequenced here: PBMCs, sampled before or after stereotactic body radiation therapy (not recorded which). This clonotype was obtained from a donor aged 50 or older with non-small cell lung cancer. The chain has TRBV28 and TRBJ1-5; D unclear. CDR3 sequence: CASRPGRNSNQPQHF. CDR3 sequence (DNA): TGTGCCAGCAGGCCCGGACGGAATAGCAATCAGCCCCAGCATTTT.